These T cell receptor beta chains were read from a single sample in a study of T cell responses to AZD1222 COVID-19 vaccine. Repertoires were generated with immunoSEQ multiplex PCR, while TCRdb's copy carries only in-frame clones and drops some. This table holds 150,000 or so clones, around 90% found once. The sequencing here drew on peripheral blood, taken on day 0 of AZD1222 vaccination. Receptors were obtained from an adult in good health. Both conserved end residues are part of each CDR3. A D gene is named only where the DNA matches it firmly. Not every row has a clone size; where given, it reads once, few, many or a size class.

j_gene | len | v_gene | d_gene | abundance | CDR3aa | CDR3nt
TRBJ1-6 | 15 | TRBV19 | - | - | CASSIGGLGNSPLHF | TGTGCCAGTAGTATAGGGGGACTCGGAAATTCACCCCTCCACTTT
TRBJ1-2 | 18 | TRBV28 | - | - | CASSLLEYGDGANYGYTF | TGTGCCAGCAGTTTATTGGAATACGGGGACGGGGCTAACTATGGCTACACCTTC
TRBJ2-7 | 14 | TRBV25-1 | - | - | CASSESGRGYEQYF | TGTGCCAGCAGTGAATCGGGCAGGGGTTACGAGCAGTACTTC
TRBJ1-1 | 14 | TRBV24-1 | - | few | CATSETGLNTEAFF | TGTGCCACCAGTGAAACAGGTCTGAACACTGAAGCTTTCTTT
TRBJ2-1 | 17 | TRBV2 | TRBD2 | - | CASSEGPAGRSYNEQFF | TGTGCCAGCAGTGAAGGCCCAGCGGGGCGCTCCTACAATGAGCAGTTCTTC
TRBJ2-4 | 13 | TRBV12-3/TRBV12-4 | - | - | CASSLAGIGIQYF | TGTGCCAGCAGTTTGGCAGGGATTGGCATTCAGTACTTC
TRBJ1-2 | 14 | TRBV19 | - | - | CASKRDTTNYGYTF | TGTGCCAGTAAGCGGGACACTACTAACTATGGCTACACCTTC
TRBJ1-2 | 14 | TRBV19 | TRBD1 | - | CASNFQGASYGYTF | TGTGCCAGTAATTTCCAGGGGGCGTCCTATGGCTACACCTTC
TRBJ1-5 | 15 | TRBV7-8 | TRBD1 | - | CASSTGTASNQPQHF | TGTGCCAGCAGCACCGGGACAGCTAGCAATCAGCCCCAGCATTTT
TRBJ1-4 | 12 | TRBV27 | - | - | CASSDREEKLFF | TGTGCCAGCAGTGACCGGGAAGAAAAACTGTTTTTT
TRBJ1-5 | 14 | TRBV9 | - | - | CASSVAFSNQPQHF | TGTGCCAGCAGCGTAGCTTTTAGCAATCAGCCCCAGCATTTT
TRBJ1-5 | 16 | TRBV19 | - | - | CASSIVFRGRFQPQHF | TGTGCCAGTAGTATAGTTTTTAGGGGACGTTTTCAGCCCCAGCATTTT
TRBJ1-3 | 15 | TRBV6-5 | TRBD1 | - | CASRQGVVSGNTIYF | TGTGCCAGCAGACAGGGGGTGGTCTCTGGAAACACCATATATTTT
TRBJ2-7 | 12 | TRBV11-2 | - | - | CASSPSFYEQYF | TGTGCCAGCAGCCCCAGTTTCTACGAGCAGTACTTC
TRBJ1-3 | 13 | TRBV5-1 | TRBD1 | - | CASSSGQGSTIYF | TGCGCCAGCAGCTCGGGACAGGGTAGTACCATATATTTT
TRBJ2-1 | 16 | TRBV7-2 | - | - | CASSSRRGSSYNEQFF | TGTGCCAGCAGCTCGAGGAGAGGGAGCTCCTACAATGAGCAGTTCTTC
TRBJ2-3 | 15 | TRBV10-3 | - | few | CAISDGGHGTDTQYF | TGTGCCATCAGTGATGGTGGGCACGGCACAGATACGCAGTATTTT